These 2 T cell receptor beta chains were sequenced from one sample in a study of T cell repertoires in cytomegalovirus infection. TCRdb independently ran MiXCR on the reads; one entry per CDR3 protein. The repertoire consists of 250,000 to 300,000 distinct CDR3 sequences, with roughly 21% occurring once and the leading ten covering roughly a fifth. These receptors have no identified antigens. Material: cultured PBMCs, obtained from culture after CMV antigen stimulation. The receptors were gathered from a human donor in good health (CMV status not recorded). Some clones in this sample may be carry-over from other donors' samples.

This clonotype was seen a handful of times. The rearrangement links TRBV4-1 to TRBJ2-3; a possible D gene is TRBD1 (5 bases). Trimming removed 0 bases at V and 7 bases at J, with 17 bases between. Germline CDR1 is MGHRA and CDR2 is YSYEKL. This CDR3 is 16 amino acids long. The CDR3 loop reads CASSQEAGLRVNTQYF. The CDR3 bases are TGCGCCAGCAGCCAAGAGGCAGGCCTCAGGGTAAATACGCAGTATTTT.

The gene calls are TRBV5-6 and TRBJ2-7, with 9 bases lining up with TRBD2. V shed 4 bases and J 5 bases; nucleotides not matched to a gene: 13. Germline loops: CDR1 SGHDT, CDR2 YYEEEE. The CDR3 covers 16 residues. Written as DNA, the CDR3 is TGTGCCAGCAGCATAATAGCGGGAGAAGTAACGGACGAGCAGTACGTC. Translating it yields CASSIIAGEVTDEQYV.